Listed below are T cell receptor beta chains from one sample, sequenced in a study of chemoradiotherapy in HPV16-positive cancers. Generated by immunoSEQ multiplex PCR, the TCRdb table keeps only in-frame clones and is missing some. In the table there are some 12,000 clones, about three quarters of which are singletons. Sample collection was performed from a patient who underwent chemoradiotherapy. The origin of the receptors is a human donor with HPV-associated anogenital cancer. The CDR3 runs from the conserved cysteine through the conserved F or W. A D gene is named only where the DNA matches it firmly. Clone size is stated in some rows and not others, as once, few, many or a class when expanded.

size,V,J,D,CDR3,DNA
-,TRBV19,TRBJ1-1,-,CASSIRGVENTEAFF,TGTGCCAGTAGTATAAGGGGGGTTGAGAACACTGAAGCTTTCTTT
few,TRBV10-3,TRBJ1-4,-,CAISESTGSLFF,TGTGCCATCAGTGAGTCTACCGGGTCGCTGTTTTTT
few,TRBV18,TRBJ2-7,TRBD1,CASSPGTASYEQYF,TGTGCCAGCTCCCCCGGGACAGCTTCCTACGAGCAGTACTTC
-,TRBV7-2,TRBJ1-2,TRBD1,CASSSGGRYGYTF,TGTGCCAGCAGTTCAGGGGGCAGGTATGGCTACACCTTC
-,TRBV5-5,TRBJ2-7,-,CASSFTGYEQYF,TGTGCCAGCAGCTTTACAGGCTACGAGCAGTACTTC
-,TRBV9,TRBJ2-2,-,CASSPWTDQTGELFF,TGTGCCAGCAGTCCCTGGACAGACCAAACCGGGGAGCTGTTTTTT
-,TRBV7-2,TRBJ1-2,TRBD1,CASSRRAGQGASGYTF,TGTGCCAGCAGCCGCAGAGCAGGACAGGGGGCGTCTGGCTACACCTTC
-,TRBV7-9,TRBJ1-1,-,CASFKELNTEAFF,TGTGCCAGCTTCAAGGAGTTGAACACTGAAGCTTTCTTT
-,TRBV7-2,TRBJ2-2,-,CASSFRAGGDTGELFF,TGTGCCAGCAGCTTCAGGGCTGGTGGTGACACCGGGGAGCTGTTTTTT
-,TRBV18,TRBJ2-2,TRBD1,CASSPRQGAYTGELFF,TGTGCCAGCTCACCGAGGCAGGGGGCATACACCGGGGAGCTGTTTTTT
-,TRBV9,TRBJ1-2,TRBD1,CASRESTGDGYTF,TGTGCCAGCAGGGAGTCGACAGGGGATGGCTACACCTTC
-,TRBV5-1,TRBJ1-1,TRBD1,CASSSTGGWTEAFF,TGCGCCAGCAGCTCGACAGGGGGTTGGACTGAAGCTTTCTTT
-,TRBV5-5,TRBJ2-7,TRBD2,CASSSGLAGFGEQYF,TGTGCCAGCAGCAGCGGACTAGCGGGTTTTGGCGAGCAGTACTTC
-,TRBV28,TRBJ1-5,-,CASSPVFQGWRSNQPQHF,TGTGCCAGCAGCCCCGTGTTCCAAGGGTGGAGGAGCAATCAGCCCCAGCATTTT
-,TRBV20-1,TRBJ2-3,TRBD1,CSAPTGDTQYF,TGCAGTGCCCCGACAGGGGATACGCAGTATTTT
-,TRBV11-2,TRBJ2-2,-,CASRANTADTGELFF,TGTGCCAGCCGAGCTAACACGGCAGACACCGGGGAGCTGTTTTTT
-,TRBV10-3,TRBJ1-1,-,CAISEPTGPMNTEAFF,TGTGCCATCAGTGAGCCCACAGGGCCCATGAACACTGAAGCTTTCTTT
few,TRBV6-1,TRBJ2-4,-,CAGLRQWAAQYF,TGTGCCGGCCTTCGTCAGTGGGCCGCTCAGTACTTC
-,TRBV7-2,TRBJ2-1,-,CASSLRDQYNEQFF,TGTGCCAGCAGCTTACGGGACCAGTACAATGAGCAGTTCTTC
-,TRBV6-6,TRBJ1-3,-,CASTNGGSGNTIYF,TGTGCCAGTACGAATGGGGGCTCTGGAAACACCATATATTTT
few,TRBV28,TRBJ2-7,-,CASSSGTGKDEQYF,TGTGCCAGCAGCTCCGGGACCGGGAAGGACGAGCAGTACTTC
-,TRBV11-2,TRBJ1-2,-,CASSLRGNYGYTF,TGTGCCAGCAGCTTACGCGGTAACTATGGCTACACCTTC
-,TRBV30,TRBJ2-3,TRBD2,CAWSPGLASTDTQYF,TGTGCCTGGTCACCGGGACTAGCGTCCACAGATACGCAGTATTTT
few,TRBV19,TRBJ1-3,-,CASSVTGAGNTIYF,TGTGCCAGTAGTGTTACGGGAGCTGGAAACACCATATATTTT
-,TRBV6-5,TRBJ1-1,TRBD1,CASSQRWDSQAFF,TGTGCCAGCAGCCAACGTTGGGACAGCCAAGCTTTCTTT
-,TRBV29-1,TRBJ2-2,-,CSAKSRTHTGELFF,TGCAGCGCTAAGTCCAGGACCCACACCGGGGAGCTGTTTTTT
-,TRBV6-6,TRBJ1-2,-,CASSYSANGYTF,TGTGCCAGCAGTTACTCTGCGAATGGCTACACCTTC
-,TRBV7-2,TRBJ2-5,TRBD2,CASSSRPLAGGGRETQYF,TGTGCCAGCAGCTCCAGGCCGCTAGCGGGGGGGGGACGGGAGACCCAGTACTTC
-,TRBV19,TRBJ2-1,TRBD1,CASSARDRILDEQFF,TGTGCCAGTAGTGCCCGGGACAGGATATTGGATGAGCAGTTCTTC
-,TRBV11-2,TRBJ2-5,-,CASSSIRETQYF,TGTGCCAGCAGCTCCATAAGGGAGACCCAGTACTTC
few,TRBV7-9,TRBJ1-1,-,CASSRGLNTEAFF,TGTGCCAGCAGCCGGGGGTTGAACACTGAAGCTTTCTTT
-,TRBV4-3,TRBJ1-1,-,CASSQGTEAFF,TGCGCCAGCAGCCAGGGGACAGAAGCTTTCTTT
-,TRBV7-2,TRBJ1-6,-,CASSLLSGNNSPLHF,TGTGCCAGCAGCTTACTGTCAGGAAATAATTCACCCCTCCACTTT
-,TRBV14,TRBJ2-3,TRBD1,CASSQGGQLSTDTQYF,TGTGCCAGCAGCCAAGGGGGACAGCTTAGCACAGATACGCAGTATTTT
-,TRBV5-1,TRBJ2-3,TRBD2,CASSLDGTSPDTQYF,TGCGCCAGCAGCTTGGATGGGACTAGCCCAGATACGCAGTATTTT
-,TRBV18,TRBJ1-6,-,CASSPAGSSYNSPLHF,TGTGCCAGCTCCCCCGCAGGGAGCTCCTATAATTCACCCCTCCACTTT
-,TRBV11-2,TRBJ2-2,-,CASSSVDRIQHGELFF,TGTGCCAGCAGCTCAGTCGACAGGATCCAACACGGGGAGCTGTTTTTT
-,TRBV29-1,TRBJ1-2,TRBD1,CSVEHRGYGYTF,TGCAGCGTTGAACACAGGGGTTATGGCTACACCTTC
-,TRBV10-2,TRBJ1-2,-,CASSKDDGYTF,TGCGCCAGCAGTAAGGACGATGGCTACACCTTC
few,TRBV5-1,TRBJ2-6,-,CATTQGTGANVLTF,TGCGCCACCACACAGGGAACTGGGGCCAACGTCCTGACTTTC
few,TRBV7-6,TRBJ2-1,-,CASSPPGPLYNEQFF,TGTGCCAGCAGCCCTCCCGGACCCCTTTACAATGAGCAGTTCTTC
-,TRBV27,TRBJ2-3,TRBD2,CASSLGLAGGPVTDTQYF,TGTGCCAGCAGTTTGGGACTAGCGGGAGGGCCGGTCACAGATACGCAGTATTTT
-,TRBV19,TRBJ1-5,-,CASKLGLEGNQPQHF,TGTGCCAGTAAATTAGGGTTAGAAGGCAATCAGCCCCAGCATTTT